This entry features one TCR beta chain sequence. Its target is not known. Germline CDR1 SEHNR, CDR2 FQNEAQ (reference sequence). The CDR3 length is 16 residues. The germline V and J ends were trimmed by 5 bases and 3 bases, with 17 bases remaining between them. By quantitative 5'-RACE with molecular barcodes, the TCR beta libraries were made. One entry per CDR3 protein results from TCRdb running MiXCR on the 5' RACE reads. The sample has hundreds of thousands of distinct CDR3 sequences; 10% to 15% are singletons. The sample is drawn from a study of CD8 T cells in ankylosing spondylitis. Whole-study findings and limits: Reported data indicate significant enrichment of disease-linked clones within matched ankylosing spondylitis synovial fluid. CD8+ cells made up the disease-linked clones, which were relatively rare in peripheral blood. A motif of 8 or 9 highly homologous TCR beta variants was seen as apparently characteristic of ankylosing spondylitis blood.

This chain uses TRBV7-9 with TRBJ2-1, with D possibly TRBD1 on 5 matching bases. The receptor's source is a male donor with ankylosing spondylitis. The sequencing input was blood, either unsorted or a sorted T cell fraction (not recorded which). The CDR3 spells CASSTQGWGSYNEQFF. The CDR3, as DNA: TGTGCCAGCAGCACTCAGGGTTGGGGTAGCTACAATGAGCAGTTCTTC.